The 14 T cell receptor beta chains listed next were all sequenced from one sample in a study of technical replicates of blood from four donors. Clones were read by immunoSEQ multiplex PCR, and TCRdb kept only the in-frame ones, dropping some. This sample has 95,000 to 100,000 clones; approximately 95% occur once, and the top ten carry 0.2% to 0.25%. Material: T cells isolated from PBMCs. The receptor source for this set is a human donor in good health.

For the CDR3, the DNA is TGTGCCAGCGCCTGGAGCTCCTACAATGAGCAGTTCTTC. It specifies CASAWSSYNEQFF. The chain links TRBV6-1 to TRBJ2-1; D gene uncertain. Between the trimmed V and J ends, which lost 8 bases and 0 bases, there was a span of 8 bases. Germline values: CDR1 MNHNS, CDR2 SASEGT. The CDR3 length is 13 residues.

The chain uses TRBV30 and TRBJ2-1; TRBD2 is a possible D gene (6 bases). V shed 3 bases and J shed 0 bases, with 15 bases lying between them. The CDR3 is made up of 16 amino acids. Per the germline V gene, CDR1 is GTSNPN and CDR2 is SVGIG (reference sequence). CDR3 sequence (DNA): TGTGCCTGGAGCTTTCTTGGGCGGGGCTCCTACAATGAGCAGTTCTTC. Amino acid sequence: CAWSFLGRGSYNEQFF.

This chain connects TRBV18 to TRBJ1-5, with 8 bases that match TRBD1. This CDR3 contains 16 residues. The V gene's germline CDR1 is KGHSH and CDR2 LQKENI. The ends lost 2 bases at V and 9 bases at J; junction bases unmatched: 12. The CDR3 DNA reads TGTGCCAGCTCACCAATTCCCCAACTAGACAGGGGGCCCCAGCATTTT. It translates to CASSPIPQLDRGPQHF.

The chain combines TRBV4-1 with TRBJ1-1, with D perhaps TRBD1 (6 bases). The CDR3 consists of 18 residues. The germline V gene has CDR1 MGHRA and CDR2 YSYEKL. Trimming shortened V by 0 bases and J by 1 base, and 18 bases separated the two germline ends. The CDR3: CASSQEQGWMDPNTEAFF. The DNA of the CDR3 is TGCGCCAGCAGCCAAGAACAGGGCTGGATGGACCCGAACACTGAAGCTTTCTTT.

This clone was seen only once. V usage is TRBV6-4 and J usage is TRBJ2-3; D is ambiguous. The CDR3 runs to 14 residues. The germline gives CDR1 MRHNA, CDR2 SNTAGT. The V end was cut by 4 bases, the J end by 1 base, with 9 bases between. CDR3 residues: CASSVTTGTDTQYF. The CDR3 coding sequence is TGTGCCAGCAGTGTCACTACTGGCACAGATACGCAGTATTTT.

The chain couples TRBV7-9 to TRBJ2-2, with a tentative D call TRBD2 (6 bases). Germline lookup yields CDR1 SEHNR and CDR2 FQNEAQ (reference sequence). Trimming cost V 1 base and J 3 bases, with 12 bases left between them. CDR3 length: 16 residues. Here the CDR3 reads CASSLGGAGHTGELFF. In DNA, the CDR3 is TGTGCCAGCAGCTTAGGAGGGGCGGGGCACACCGGGGAGCTGTTTTTT.

The chain employs TRBV27 and TRBJ2-3; TRBD2 agrees at 7 bases. The CDR3 spans 19 residues. CDR1 and CDR2 (germline): MNHEY, SMNVEV (reference sequence). V trimming: 0 bases; J trimming: 10 bases; junction bases outside the gene matches: 22. As DNA, the CDR3 is TGTGCCAGCAGTTTATCTGCGCTGGGCAGCGGGAATCTTATAGGGGCGCAGTATTTT. Protein sequence: CASSLSALGSGNLIGAQYF.

This chain links TRBV7-9 with TRBJ2-5; 10 nucleotides align to TRBD2. The CDR3 has 14 residues. Per germline, CDR1 SEHNR and CDR2 FQNEAQ (reference sequence). Germline trimming cut 5 bases from V and 2 bases from J; bases unmatched to any gene: 2. The CDR3 DNA follows: TGTGCCAGCAGCCCTAGCGGGGGACAAGAGACCCAGTACTTC. It codes for CASSPSGGQETQYF.

The V and J genes are TRBV5-8 and TRBJ1-5; D is perhaps TRBD1 (6 bases). The CDR3 is made up of 17 amino acids. Germline V gene lookup returns CDR1 SGHTS and CDR2 YDEGEE. V was pared by 0 bases and J by 0 bases, with 13 bases between. The CDR3 DNA is TGTGCCAGCAGCTTGGCCGGACAGAGCTATAGCAATCAGCCCCAGCATTTT. Residues: CASSLAGQSYSNQPQHF.

The chain recombines TRBV9 with TRBJ1-2, with D perhaps matching TRBD1 (6 bases). CDR3 length: 15 residues. V was cut by 4 bases and J by 7 bases, with 20 bases left in between. The V gene's germline CDR1 is SGDLS and CDR2 YYNGEE. In DNA, the CDR3 is TGTGCCAGCAGCCGACCGTCGACAGGATGGGTTGGCTACACCTTC. Translated, it gives CASSRPSTGWVGYTF.

The rearrangement joins TRBV5-4 to TRBJ1-6, with TRBD1 matching 7 bases. Looked up from germline, CDR1 is SGHNT and CDR2 is YYREEE (reference sequence). The CDR3 is 12 residues long. V trimming: 4 bases; J trimming: 14 bases; junction bases outside the gene matches: 6. The CDR3 DNA is TGTGCCAGCAGCGTGGACAGGCAAACCCTCCACTTT. Protein sequence: CASSVDRQTLHF. Together with reference TRBV5-4 and TRBJ1-6, the CDR3 gives the full variable domain: ETGVTQSPTHLIKTRGQQVTLRCSSQSGHNTVSWYQQALGQGPQFIFQYYREEENGRGNFPPRFSGLQFPNYSSELNVNALELDDSALYLCASSVDRQTLHFGNGTRLTVT.

CDR3 loop: CASSLGGQDEKLFF. CDR3 bases: TGTGCCAGCAGCTTGGGGGGGCAGGATGAAAAACTGTTTTTT. The V and J genes are TRBV5-4 and TRBJ1-4; possible D gene TRBD1, 6 bases. Per germline, CDR1 SGHNT and CDR2 YYREEE (reference sequence). Trimming stripped 0 bases from V and 6 bases from J, with 9 bases between. The CDR3 loop spans 14 amino acids.

The rearrangement joins TRBV10-3 to TRBJ2-1; perhaps TRBD2 as D (6 bases). This CDR3 contains 13 residues. The V and J ends lost 0 bases and 9 bases respectively, with 9 bases between them. Germline CDR1 reads ENHRY; CDR2 reads SYGVKD. CDR3 sequence (DNA): TGTGCCATCAGTGAGTCTTCTAGCGCTGAGCAGTTCTTC. Translating gives CAISESSSAEQFF.

CDR3 in DNA: TGTGCCAGCAGTTTTTCTACAGGGAGCTCCTACGAGCAGTACTTC. Its translation: CASSFSTGSSYEQYF. This sequence joins TRBV28 and TRBJ2-7; TRBD1 is a possible D gene (6 bases). The CDR3 length is 15 residues. Germline V lookup: CDR1 MDHEN, CDR2 SYDVKM. V lost 3 bases and J 0 bases, leaving 12 bases between the germline ends.